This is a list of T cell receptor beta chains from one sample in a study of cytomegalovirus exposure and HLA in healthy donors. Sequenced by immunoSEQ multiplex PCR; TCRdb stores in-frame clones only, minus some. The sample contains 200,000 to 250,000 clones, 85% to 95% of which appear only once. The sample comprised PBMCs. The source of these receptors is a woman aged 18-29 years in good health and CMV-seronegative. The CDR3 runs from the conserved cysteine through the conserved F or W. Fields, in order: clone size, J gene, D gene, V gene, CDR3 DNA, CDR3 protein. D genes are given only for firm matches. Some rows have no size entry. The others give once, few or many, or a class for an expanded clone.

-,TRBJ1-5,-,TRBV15,TGTGCCACCAGCGCCCGTCTGCTGGGGGCTGGTGGCAATCAGCCCCAGCATTTT,CATSARLLGAGGNQPQHF
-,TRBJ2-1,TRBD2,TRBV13,TGTGCCAGCAGCTTAGGACTAGCGGGAGGCGCAAGTATCTACAATGAGCAGTTCTTC,CASSLGLAGGASIYNEQFF
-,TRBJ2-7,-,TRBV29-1,TGCAGCGTCGCCGAGGGAGGATCCTACGAGCAGTACTTC,CSVAEGGSYEQYF
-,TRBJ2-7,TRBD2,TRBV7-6,TGTGCCAGCAGCAAAGGGACTAGCGGGTTTAGAAATATAACCTACGAGCAGTACTTC,CASSKGTSGFRNITYEQYF
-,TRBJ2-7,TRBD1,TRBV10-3,TGTGCCACAGGACAGGGACGCGACGAGCAGTACTTC,CATGQGRDEQYF
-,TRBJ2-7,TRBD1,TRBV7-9,TGTGCCAGCAGGCCTACAGGGGACTACGAGCAGTACTTC,CASRPTGDYEQYF
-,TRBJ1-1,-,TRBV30,TGTGCCTGGAGGCGACAGGTAAACACTGAAGCTTTCTTT,CAWRRQVNTEAFF
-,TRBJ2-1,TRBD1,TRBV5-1,TGCGCCAGCAGCAGGGGACAGCTCTACAATGAGCAGTTCTTC,CASSRGQLYNEQFF
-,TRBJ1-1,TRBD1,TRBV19,TGTGCCAGTCGGGACAGGGCAGCCACTGAAGCTTTCTTT,CASRDRAATEAFF
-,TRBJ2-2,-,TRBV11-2,TGTGCCAGCAGCTTAGCCTCCCGGACCGGGGAGCTGTTTTTT,CASSLASRTGELFF
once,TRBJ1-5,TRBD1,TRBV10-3,TGTGCCATCAGTGGACAGGGGCTGAATCAGCCCCAGCATTTT,CAISGQGLNQPQHF
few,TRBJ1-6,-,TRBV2,TGTGCCAGCAGTCAGGGGCTGTATTCACCCCTCCACTTT,CASSQGLYSPLHF
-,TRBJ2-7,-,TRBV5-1,TGCGCCAGCAGCTTGAACAGGGACTACGAGCAGTACTTC,CASSLNRDYEQYF
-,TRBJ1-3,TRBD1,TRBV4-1,TGCGCCAGCAGCTATGACAGGGGGAGTGGAAACACCATATATTTT,CASSYDRGSGNTIYF
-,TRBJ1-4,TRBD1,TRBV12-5,TGTGCTAGTGGGTCAGGGGGCGTGTGGAATGAAAAACTGTTTTTT,CASGSGGVWNEKLFF
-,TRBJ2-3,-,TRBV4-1,TGCGCCAGCAGCCAACAAGACTTCACAGATACGCAGTATTTT,CASSQQDFTDTQYF
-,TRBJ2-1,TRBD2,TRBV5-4,TGTGCCAGCAGAGGGCTAGCGGGGGAGGCCTACAATGAGCAGTTCTTC,CASRGLAGEAYNEQFF
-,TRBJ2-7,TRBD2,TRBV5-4,TGTGCCAGCAGGTCACCGGGGGGCGAGCAGTACTTC,CASRSPGGEQYF
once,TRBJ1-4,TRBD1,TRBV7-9,TGTGCCAGCAGCCCGGACAGGGTTGATGAAAAACTGTTTTTT,CASSPDRVDEKLFF
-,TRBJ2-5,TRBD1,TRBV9,TGTGCCAGCAGCGTAGGGACAGGGGGCGTGTCTCAGTACTTC,CASSVGTGGVSQYF
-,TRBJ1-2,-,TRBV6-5,TGTGCCAGCAGGAGAGTAGCTAACTATGGCTACACCTTC,CASRRVANYGYTF
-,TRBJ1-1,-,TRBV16,TGTGCCAGCAGCCAAAGAGCGACGGGCACTGAAGCTTTCTTT,CASSQRATGTEAFF
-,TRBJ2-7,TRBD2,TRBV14,TGTGCCAGCAGCCAAGATATAGGGAGGGCCGTAGCCGAGCAGTACTTC,CASSQDIGRAVAEQYF
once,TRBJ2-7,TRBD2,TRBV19,TGTGCCAGTAGTACCGCCGGGACTAGCGGGAATAAGCAGTACTTC,CASSTAGTSGNKQYF
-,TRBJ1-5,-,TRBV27,TGTGCCAGCAGTGAGGGGGTCACAGGGAATCAGCCCCAGCATTTT,CASSEGVTGNQPQHF
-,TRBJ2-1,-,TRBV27,TGTGCCAGCAGTTTAAATACAGGTTACAATGAGCAGTTCTTC,CASSLNTGYNEQFF
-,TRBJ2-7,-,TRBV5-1,TGCGCCAGCAGCCCTGAGGGCCGCCGAGGGGGAGGGGAGCAGTACTTC,CASSPEGRRGGGEQYF
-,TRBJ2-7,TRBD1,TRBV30,TGTGCCTGGAAAAGACAGGGGGTTACCTACGAGCAGTACTTC,CAWKRQGVTYEQYF
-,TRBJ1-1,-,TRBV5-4,TGTGCCAGCAGCCGCGGGAACACTGAAGCTTTCTTT,CASSRGNTEAFF
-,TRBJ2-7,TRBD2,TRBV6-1,TGTGCCAGCAAGGTGACTAGCGGGAGAGTCTACGAGCAATACTTC,CASKVTSGRVYEQYF
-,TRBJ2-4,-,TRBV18,TGTGCCAGCTCACCTCGGGCGGGGTTGAACATTCAGTACTTC,CASSPRAGLNIQYF
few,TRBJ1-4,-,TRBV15,TGTGCCACCAGCGGAGCGGACAGCGGCGAAAAACTGTTTTTT,CATSGADSGEKLFF
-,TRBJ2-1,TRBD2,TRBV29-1,TGCAGCGCCGCGGGAGGGCTTTCTTACAATGAGCAGTTCTTC,CSAAGGLSYNEQFF
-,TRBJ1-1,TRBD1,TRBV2,TGTGCCAGCAGCGACAGGGGGGAGACTGAAGCTTTCTTT,CASSDRGETEAFF
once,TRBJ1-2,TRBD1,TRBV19,TGTGCCAGTTTTCCCCGGGACAGGGGAGAATTCTATGGCTACACCTTC,CASFPRDRGEFYGYTF
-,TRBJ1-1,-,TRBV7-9,TGTGCCAGCAGCTTACAGCGGGACACTGAAGCTTTCTTT,CASSLQRDTEAFF
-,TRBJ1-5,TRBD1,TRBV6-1,TGTGCCAGCAGTGGGTACAGGGGGGATCAGCCCCAGCATTTT,CASSGYRGDQPQHF
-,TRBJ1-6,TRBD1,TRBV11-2,TGTGCCAGCAGCTGGACAGGCAGTTCACCCCTCCACTTT,CASSWTGSSPLHF
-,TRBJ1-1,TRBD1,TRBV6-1,TGTGCCAGCAGGACAGGGGAGAACACTGAAGCTTTCTTT,CASRTGENTEAFF
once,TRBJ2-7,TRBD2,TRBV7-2,TGTGCCAGCAGCTTGACTAGCGGGTCCCACGAGCAGTACTTC,CASSLTSGSHEQYF
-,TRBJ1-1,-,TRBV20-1,TGCAGTGCCCCAGGGAACACTGAAGCTTTCTTT,CSAPGNTEAFF
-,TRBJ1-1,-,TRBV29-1,TGCAGCGCTAGCCTGAACACTGAAGCTTTCTTT,CSASLNTEAFF
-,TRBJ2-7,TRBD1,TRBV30,TGTGCCTGGAGTGTAGGGGGACAGGGGGCGCGGGACGAGCAGTACTTC,CAWSVGGQGARDEQYF
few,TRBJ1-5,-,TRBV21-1,TGTGCCAGCAGCATTAGCGGGACACACCTTAGCAATCAGCCCCAGCATTTT,CASSISGTHLSNQPQHF
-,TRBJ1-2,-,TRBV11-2,TGTGCCAGCAGCTTAGGTCAGGGCCTGTATGGCTACACCTTC,CASSLGQGLYGYTF
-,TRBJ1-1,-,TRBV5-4,TGTGCCAGCACCCAGACCGGGAGGGGGAGCACTGAAGCTTTCTTT,CASTQTGRGSTEAFF
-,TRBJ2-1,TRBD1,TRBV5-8,TGTGCCAGCACGGGACAGGGGACACACAATGAGCAGTTCTTC,CASTGQGTHNEQFF
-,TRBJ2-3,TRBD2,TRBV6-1,TGTGCCAGCGGTCGTCTAGCGGGAACCACAGATACGCAGTATTTT,CASGRLAGTTDTQYF
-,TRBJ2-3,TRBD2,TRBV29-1,TGCAGCGTTGCGGGACTAGCGGGGCTTAGCACAGATACGCAGTATTTT,CSVAGLAGLSTDTQYF
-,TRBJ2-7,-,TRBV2,TGTGCCAGCAGCGATAGATTAAGAAGCGGGTCCTACGAGCAGTACTTC,CASSDRLRSGSYEQYF
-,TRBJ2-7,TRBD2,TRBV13,TGTGCCAGCAGCTTACAGACTAGCGGACTCTACGAGCAGTACTTC,CASSLQTSGLYEQYF
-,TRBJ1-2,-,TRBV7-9,TGTGCCAGCAGCGGCAGGGGCACCTATGGCTACACCTTC,CASSGRGTYGYTF
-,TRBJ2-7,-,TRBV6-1,TGTGCCAGCAGCGCGGTCCACGAGCAGTACTTC,CASSAVHEQYF